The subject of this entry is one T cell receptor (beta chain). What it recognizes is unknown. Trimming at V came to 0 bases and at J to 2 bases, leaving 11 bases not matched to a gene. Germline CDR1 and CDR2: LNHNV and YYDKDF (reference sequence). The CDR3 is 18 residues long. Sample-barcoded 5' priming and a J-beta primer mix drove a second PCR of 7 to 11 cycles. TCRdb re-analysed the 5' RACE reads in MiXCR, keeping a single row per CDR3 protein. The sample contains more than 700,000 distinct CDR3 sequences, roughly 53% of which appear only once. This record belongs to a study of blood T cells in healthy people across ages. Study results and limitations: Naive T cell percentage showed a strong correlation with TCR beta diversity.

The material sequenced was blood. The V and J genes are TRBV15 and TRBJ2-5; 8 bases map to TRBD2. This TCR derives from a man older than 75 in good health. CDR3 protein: CATSRDLGTSGGQETQYF. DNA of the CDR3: TGTGCCACCAGCAGAGATCTAGGTACTAGCGGAGGGCAAGAGACCCAGTACTTC.